This TCR beta chain is drawn from a study of CD8 T cells in ankylosing spondylitis. The study's findings and limits: One TCR beta motif, made up of 7 or 8 highly homologous variants, appeared characteristic of ankylosing spondylitis blood. Significant enrichment of disease-linked clones was reportedly seen in matched ankylosing spondylitis synovial fluid. In peripheral blood, disease-linked CD8+ clones occurred at relatively low frequencies. Earlier reports found some motif variants in synovial fluid and blood in reactive arthritis.

TCRdb re-analysed the 5' RACE reads in MiXCR, keeping a single row per CDR3 protein. Among about 260,000 distinct CDR3 sequences listed, over 15% were seen once. The CDR3 consists of 15 residues. Trimming left V 6 bases short and J 1 base short, with 15 bases between. From germline, CDR1 is MDHEN and CDR2 SYDVKM. Comment on this clonotype: The antigen is undetermined.

The rearrangement links TRBV28 to TRBJ1-1, with D perhaps TRBD1 (6 bases). This clonotype was obtained from a male donor with ankylosing spondylitis or in good health (not recorded which). Sample: blood, either unsorted or a sorted T cell fraction (not recorded which). This CDR3 reads CASSLRGGENTEAFF. CDR3 DNA: TGTGCCAGCAGCCTCAGGGGAGGGGAGAACACTGAAGCTTTCTTT.